A single sample is the source of the 16 T cell receptor beta chains below, sequenced in a study of blood T cell repertoires in COVID-19. Profiled with immunoSEQ multiplex PCR; TCRdb holds only in-frame clones, not every one. The table has some 240,000 clones, about 80% seen once. The sample comprised PBMCs or T cells enriched from blood (not recorded which). The receptors here all came from a man aged 50 or older who had recovered from COVID-19.

V gene TRBV18 combines with J gene TRBJ2-7; TRBD1 aligns across 7 bases. The V gene end was trimmed by 2 bases and the J gene end by 2 bases; junction bases not matched to a gene: 9. There are 16 residues in the CDR3. Germline CDR1 is KGHSH and CDR2 is LQKENI. The CDR3 protein is CASSPLPGTEAYEQYF. In DNA, the CDR3 is TGTGCCAGCTCACCATTGCCCGGGACAGAAGCCTACGAGCAGTACTTC. The whole variable domain, filled in from reference TRBV18 and TRBJ2-7, reads NAGVMQNPRHLVRRRGQEARLRCSPMKGHSHVYWYRQLPEEGLKFMVYLQKENIIDESGMPKERFSAEFPKEGPSILRIQQVVRGDSAAYFCASSPLPGTEAYEQYFGPGTRLTVT.

The chain has TRBV11-2 and TRBJ1-2; tentative D call: TRBD1 (5 bases). Trimming took off 5 bases at V and 6 bases at J, with 16 bases between the two ends. The CDR3 consists of 14 residues. The germline V gene encodes CDR1 SGHAT and CDR2 FQNNGV. The CDR3 sequence is CASSPRLSGDGYTF. The DNA for the CDR3 is TGTGCCAGCAGCCCCCGGCTCTCGGGGGATGGCTACACCTTC. Complete variable domain (other parts from reference TRBV11-2 and TRBJ1-2): EAGVAQSPRYKIIEKRQSVAFWCNPISGHATLYWYQQILGQGPKLLIQFQNNGVVDDSQLPKDRFSAERLKGVDSTLKIQPAKLEDSAVYLCASSPRLSGDGYTFGSGTRLTVV.

CDR3: CASSYSRGAYGYTF. DNA for the CDR3: TGTGCCAGCAGTTACTCCCGGGGGGCCTATGGCTACACCTTC. This chain uses TRBV6-2 or TRBV6-3 with TRBJ1-2; TRBD1 is a possible D gene (6 bases). Per the germline V gene, CDR1 is MNHEY and CDR2 is SVGEGT. Deletions cut 0 bases from V and 4 bases from J, with 9 bases between. The CDR3 runs 14 residues.

The CDR3 DNA follows: TGCAGCGTTCTGTCTGGCGGACAGCCCCAGCATTTT. Translated, it gives CSVLSGGQPQHF. The V call is TRBV29-1, the J call TRBJ1-5; no clear D gene. CDR3 length: 12 amino acids. V lost 5 bases and J 7 bases, leaving 12 bases between the germline ends. Germline CDR1 reads SQVTM; CDR2 reads ANQGSEA.

The J gene is TRBJ1-2, the V gene TRBV18; D unresolved. Trimming removed 1 base at V and 0 bases at J, with 6 bases between. This CDR3 has 14 residues. CDR1 KGHSH and CDR2 LQKENI come from the germline V gene. The DNA of the CDR3 is TGTGCCAGCTCACCACAGGAGACTAACTATGGCTACACCTTC. It yields the protein CASSPQETNYGYTF.

The chain combines TRBV9 with TRBJ2-6, with D uncertain. V was clipped by 0 bases and J by 0 bases, with 4 bases between them. In germline, CDR1 is SGDLS, CDR2 YYNGEE. This CDR3 is built from 15 residues. CDR3 bases: TGTGCCAGCAGCGTAGGAGACTCTGGGGCCAACGTCCTGACTTTC. Amino acid sequence: CASSVGDSGANVLTF. Based on the CDR3 plus reference TRBV9 and TRBJ2-6, the full variable domain is DSGVTQTPKHLITATGQRVTLRCSPRSGDLSVYWYQQSLDQGLQFLIQYYNGEERAKGNILERFSAQQFPDLHSELNLSSLELGDSALYFCASSVGDSGANVLTFGAGSRLTVL.

The V gene is TRBV27, the J gene TRBJ1-4, with 12 bases that match TRBD1. V shed 4 bases and J 3 bases; nucleotides not matched to a gene: 3. The CDR3 totals 16 residues. The germline V gene has CDR1 MNHEY and CDR2 SMNVEV (reference sequence). The CDR3, as DNA: TGTGCCAGCAGTTGGGGACAGGGGGCGGCTAATGAAAAACTGTTTTTT. Protein product: CASSWGQGAANEKLFF.

This chain joins TRBV5-1 and TRBJ2-3, with D possibly TRBD1 on 6 matching bases. Germline CDR1 and CDR2: SGHRS and YFSETQ. V was clipped by 7 bases and J by 6 bases, with 24 bases between them. The CDR3 runs 16 residues. The CDR3 is CASGTGTIQSRDTQYF. The DNA for the CDR3 is TGCGCCAGCGGAACCGGGACAATACAATCACGTGATACGCAGTATTTT.

This clone has just one count. This rearrangement joins TRBV7-9 to TRBJ1-1; the match to TRBD1 covers 7 bases. Unmatched junction bases numbered 5, after V lost 5 bases and J lost 8 bases. Germline values: CDR1 SEHNR, CDR2 FQNEAQ (reference sequence). The CDR3 covers 12 residues. CDR3 protein: CASSGGGPEAFF. In nucleotides, the CDR3 is TGTGCCAGCAGCGGAGGGGGCCCAGAAGCTTTCTTT.

This rearrangement joins TRBV6-5 to TRBJ2-5; D possibly corresponds to TRBD2 (5 bases). V was shortened by 6 bases and J by 4 bases, with 18 bases between the two germline ends. The CDR3 contains 15 residues. Germline CDR1 is MNHEY and CDR2 is SVGAGI. The CDR3 reads CASRRVMGEGETQYF. The CDR3 bases are TGTGCCAGCAGGCGCGTGATGGGCGAGGGAGAGACCCAGTACTTC.

The genes are TRBV30 and TRBJ1-6; D not certain. CDR1 is GTSNPN and CDR2 is SVGIG in the germline V gene (reference sequence). The V gene lost 1 base and the J gene lost 6 bases, with 4 bases spanning the gap. The CDR3 has 12 amino acids. CDR3 sequence reads: CAWSGANSPLHF. The CDR3 DNA follows: TGTGCCTGGAGTGGGGCTAATTCACCCCTCCACTTT.

The V gene is TRBV28, the J gene TRBJ2-7; maybe TRBD2 (5 bases). The V end lost 6 bases, the J end lost 0 bases, and 18 bases lay between the germline ends. Germline V gene sequence: CDR1 MDHEN, CDR2 SYDVKM. This CDR3 has 16 amino acids. This CDR3 reads CASRPTRGYHSYEQYF. The CDR3 DNA reads as TGTGCCAGCAGACCTACCCGGGGATACCACTCCTACGAGCAGTACTTC.

The V gene is TRBV14, the J gene TRBJ2-2; TRBD1 is a possible D gene (5 bases). CDR3 length equals 15 residues. CDR1 is SGHDN and CDR2 is FVKESK in the germline V gene. Trimming pared 1 base from V and 4 bases from J, leaving 10 bases between. This CDR3 is CASSQVWGPTGELFF. Here the CDR3 DNA reads TGTGCCAGCAGCCAAGTATGGGGCCCCACCGGGGAGCTGTTTTTT.

This clone was seen only once. The chain links TRBV12-3 or TRBV12-4 to TRBJ2-4, with TRBD1 identical over 7 bases. This CDR3 spans 11 amino acids. Germline trimming cut 8 bases from V and 11 bases from J; bases unmatched to any gene: 6. The DNA for the CDR3 is TGTGCCAGCGGCACAGGGGTACTTCAGTACTTC. Protein product: CASGTGVLQYF.

The chain has TRBV9 and TRBJ1-4, with D hard to call. The CDR3 has 15 residues. Trimming left V 0 bases short and J 3 bases short, with 9 bases between. From germline, CDR1 is SGDLS and CDR2 YYNGEE. The CDR3 loop reads CASSVDGRSNEKLFF. Here the CDR3 DNA reads TGTGCCAGCAGCGTAGATGGCAGATCTAATGAAAAACTGTTTTTT.

The chain links TRBV7-5 to TRBJ1-6; the table's D call, TRBD1, was not checked against the DNA. TRBV7-5 is an annotated pseudogene. The CDR3 runs 13 residues. The DNA for the CDR3 is TGTGCCAGAAGCTGGACAGGGGATTCACCCCTCCACTTT. Translated: CARSWTGDSPLHF.